What follows are 6 T cell receptor beta chains derived from one specimen sequenced in a study of blood T cell repertoires in COVID-19. Method: immunoSEQ multiplex PCR; TCRdb's copy keeps in-frame clones and lacks some. The repertoire holds about 83,000 clones, 65% to 80% seen once, with about 20% in the top ten. What was sequenced was peripheral blood. The receptors here all came from a woman older than 75 with active or convalescent COVID-19.

This clone was found many times. DNA for the CDR3: TGTGCCAGCAGATCCCGTAGAGGAAACACCATATATTTT. Translated, it gives CASRSRRGNTIYF. The chain joins TRBV7-9 to TRBJ1-3, with unresolved D. CDR3 length: 13 amino acids. V was cut by 6 bases and J by 4 bases, with 10 bases left in between. Looked up from germline, CDR1 is SEHNR and CDR2 is FQNEAQ (reference sequence).

V is TRBV18 and J is TRBJ1-1; possible D gene TRBD1, 6 bases. Germline loops: CDR1 KGHSH, CDR2 LQKENI. The CDR3 length is 13 residues. The ends were cut back, 6 bases at V and 7 bases at J, with 15 bases in the middle. Here the CDR3 reads CASSPETGYEAFF. CDR3 coding DNA: TGTGCCAGCTCGCCGGAGACAGGATATGAAGCTTTCTTT. The full variable domain, completed using reference TRBV18 and TRBJ1-1, is NAGVMQNPRHLVRRRGQEARLRCSPMKGHSHVYWYRQLPEEGLKFMVYLQKENIIDESGMPKERFSAEFPKEGPSILRIQQVVRGDSAAYFCASSPETGYEAFFGQGTRLTVV.

This chain links TRBV14 with TRBJ1-2; 7 bases are a match to TRBD1. Looked up from germline, CDR1 is SGHDN and CDR2 is FVKESK. The V gene end was trimmed by 1 base and the J gene end by 10 bases; junction bases not matched to a gene: 9. This CDR3 region has 14 residues. CDR3 amino acids: CASSQVARGIHYTF. In DNA form, the CDR3 reads TGTGCCAGCAGCCAAGTCGCCAGGGGGATTCACTACACCTTC.

This chain connects TRBV3-1 (or the pseudogene TRBV3-2) to TRBJ1-4; maybe TRBD1 (6 bases). The CDR3 has 12 amino acids. V was pared by 10 bases and J by 7 bases, with 13 bases between. The germline gives CDR1 LGHDT, CDR2 YNNKEL (reference sequence). The CDR3 sequence is CATRGGSEKLFF. The CDR3 nucleotides read TGTGCCACCAGGGGAGGAAGTGAAAAACTGTTTTTT.

This clone was seen only a few times. The chain joins TRBV5-5 to TRBJ1-2; 9 bases match TRBD1. V dropped 4 bases and J dropped 5; count of bases not matched to a gene: 3. Per the germline V gene, CDR1 is SGHKS and CDR2 is YYEKEE (reference sequence). The CDR3 spans 13 residues. The CDR3 sequence is CASSDGTGYGYTF. The CDR3 DNA reads TGTGCCAGCAGCGATGGGACAGGGTATGGCTACACCTTC.

This sequence joins TRBV7-2 and TRBJ2-7; weak D call: TRBD2 (7 bases). This CDR3 spans 13 amino acids. V was cut by 3 bases and J by 4 bases, with 10 bases left in between. CDR1 and CDR2 (germline): SGHTA, FQGNSA. CDR3 residues: CASSLGGRYEQYF. The CDR3 bases are TGTGCCAGCAGCTTGGGGGGGCGATACGAGCAGTACTTC.